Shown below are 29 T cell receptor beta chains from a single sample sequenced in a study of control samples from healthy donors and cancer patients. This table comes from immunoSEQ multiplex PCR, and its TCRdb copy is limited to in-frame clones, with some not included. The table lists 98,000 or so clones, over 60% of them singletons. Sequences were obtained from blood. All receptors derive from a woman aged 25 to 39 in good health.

CDR3 nucleotide sequence: TGCGCCAGCAGCACCGGGACAGGGCATGAAAAACTGTTTTTT. Translation: CASSTGTGHEKLFF. V gene TRBV5-1 combines with J gene TRBJ1-4; TRBD1 agrees at 9 bases. The CDR3 is 14 residues long. CDR1 SGHRS and CDR2 YFSETQ come from the germline V gene. With V trimmed by 4 bases and J by 6 bases, 4 bases remained unmatched.

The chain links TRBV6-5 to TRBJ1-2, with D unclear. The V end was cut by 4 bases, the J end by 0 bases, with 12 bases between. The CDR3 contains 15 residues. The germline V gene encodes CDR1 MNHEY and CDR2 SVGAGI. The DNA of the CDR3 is TGTGCCAGCAGTTTTGGACCGAGAGCTAACTATGGCTACACCTTC. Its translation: CASSFGPRANYGYTF.

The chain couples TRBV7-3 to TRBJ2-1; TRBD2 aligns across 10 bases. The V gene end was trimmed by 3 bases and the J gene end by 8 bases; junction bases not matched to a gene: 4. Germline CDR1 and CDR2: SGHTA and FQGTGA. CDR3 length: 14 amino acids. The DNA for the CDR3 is TGTGCCAGCAGCTTTAGCGGGGGGTTCGATGAGCAGTTCTTC. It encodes CASSFSGGFDEQFF.

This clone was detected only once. CDR3 residues: CASSVAGTPSRETQYF. Written as DNA, the CDR3 is TGTGCCAGCAGCGTAGCGGGGACTCCCTCGCGGGAGACCCAGTACTTC. The chain employs TRBV9 and TRBJ2-5, with D possibly matching TRBD2 (6 bases). CDR1 and CDR2 from the germline V gene are SGDLS and YYNGEE. V was cut by 0 bases and J by 5 bases, with 17 bases left in between. This CDR3 has 16 residues.

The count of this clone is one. The CDR3, as DNA: TGCGCCAGCAGCTTAAGGGAGACGGTATATGGCTACACCTTC. Translated, it gives CASSLRETVYGYTF. This sequence joins TRBV5-1 and TRBJ1-2, with D unclear. The V and J ends lost 2 bases and 5 bases respectively, with 13 bases between them. The CDR3 covers 14 residues. The germline CDR1 and CDR2 sequences are SGHRS and YFSETQ.

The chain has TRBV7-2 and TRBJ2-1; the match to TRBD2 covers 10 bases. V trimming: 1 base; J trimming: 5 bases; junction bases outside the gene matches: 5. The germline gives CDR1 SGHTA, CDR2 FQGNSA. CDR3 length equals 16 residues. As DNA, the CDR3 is TGTGCCAGCAGCTTAGTTAGCGGGGGGCCTAACAATGAGCAGTTCTTC. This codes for CASSLVSGGPNNEQFF. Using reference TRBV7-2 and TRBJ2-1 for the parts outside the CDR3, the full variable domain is GAGVSQSPSNKVTEKGKDVELRCDPISGHTALYWYRQSLGQGLEFLIYFQGNSAPDKSGLPSDRFSAERTGGSVSTLTIQRTQQEDSAVYLCASSLVSGGPNNEQFFGPGTRLTVL.

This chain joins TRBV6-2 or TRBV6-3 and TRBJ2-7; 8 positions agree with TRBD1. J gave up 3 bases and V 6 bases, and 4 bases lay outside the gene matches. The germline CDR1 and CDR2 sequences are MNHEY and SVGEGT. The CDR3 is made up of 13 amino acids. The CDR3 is CASSRTGSYEQYF. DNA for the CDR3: TGTGCCAGCAGCCGGACAGGGAGCTACGAGCAGTACTTC.

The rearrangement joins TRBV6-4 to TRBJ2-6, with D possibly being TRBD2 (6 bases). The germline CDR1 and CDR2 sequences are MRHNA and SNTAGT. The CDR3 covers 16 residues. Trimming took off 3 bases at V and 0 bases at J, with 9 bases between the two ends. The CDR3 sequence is CASSEKGLSGANVLTF. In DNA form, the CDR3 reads TGTGCCAGCAGTGAGAAGGGACTCTCTGGGGCCAACGTCCTGACTTTC.

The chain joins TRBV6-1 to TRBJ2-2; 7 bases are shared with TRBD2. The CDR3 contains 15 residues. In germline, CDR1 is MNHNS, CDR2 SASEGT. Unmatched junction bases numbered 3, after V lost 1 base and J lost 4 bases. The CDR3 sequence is CASSEGTRFTGELFF. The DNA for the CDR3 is TGTGCCAGCAGTGAAGGGACTAGATTCACCGGGGAGCTGTTTTTT.

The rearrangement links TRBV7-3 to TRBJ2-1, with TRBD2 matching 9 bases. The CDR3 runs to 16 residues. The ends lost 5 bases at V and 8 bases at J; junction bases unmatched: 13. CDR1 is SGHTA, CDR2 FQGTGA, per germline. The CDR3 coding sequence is TGTGCCAGCAGCCCGTCAATCGCGGCTAGCGGGGATGAGCAGTTCTTC. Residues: CASSPSIAASGDEQFF.

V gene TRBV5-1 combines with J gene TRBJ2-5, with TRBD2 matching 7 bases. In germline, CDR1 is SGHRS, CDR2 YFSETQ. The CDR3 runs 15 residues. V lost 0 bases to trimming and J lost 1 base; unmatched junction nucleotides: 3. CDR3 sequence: CASSLVASGQETQYF. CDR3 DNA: TGCGCCAGCAGCTTGGTTGCTAGCGGCCAAGAGACCCAGTACTTC.

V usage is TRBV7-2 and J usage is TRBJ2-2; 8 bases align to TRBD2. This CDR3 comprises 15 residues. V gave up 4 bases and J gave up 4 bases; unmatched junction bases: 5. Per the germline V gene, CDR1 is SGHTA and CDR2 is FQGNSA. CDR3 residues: CASSSRGLGTGELFF. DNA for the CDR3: TGTGCCAGCAGCTCCCGGGGACTAGGCACCGGGGAGCTGTTTTTT.

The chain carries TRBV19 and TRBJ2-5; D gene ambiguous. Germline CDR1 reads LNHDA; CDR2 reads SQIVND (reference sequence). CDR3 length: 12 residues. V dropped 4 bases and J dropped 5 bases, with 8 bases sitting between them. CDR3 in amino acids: CASSSSRETQYF. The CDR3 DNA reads TGTGCCAGTAGTAGCTCCAGGGAGACCCAGTACTTC.

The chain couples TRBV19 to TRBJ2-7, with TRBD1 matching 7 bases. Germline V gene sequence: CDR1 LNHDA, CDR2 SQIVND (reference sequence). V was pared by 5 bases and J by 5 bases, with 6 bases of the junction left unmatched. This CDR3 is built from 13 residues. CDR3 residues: CASSVGQNNEQYF. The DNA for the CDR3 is TGTGCCAGTAGTGTGGGACAGAACAACGAGCAGTACTTC.

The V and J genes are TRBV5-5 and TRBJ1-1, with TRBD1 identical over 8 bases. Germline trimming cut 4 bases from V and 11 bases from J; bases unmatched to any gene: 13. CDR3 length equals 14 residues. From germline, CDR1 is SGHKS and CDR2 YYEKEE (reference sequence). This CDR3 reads CASSQVGQVVLAFF. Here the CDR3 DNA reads TGTGCCAGCAGCCAGGTGGGACAGGTGGTTTTGGCTTTCTTT.

The CDR3 reads CASSEGAGVNEKLFF. For the CDR3, the DNA is TGTGCCAGCAGTGAAGGGGCAGGAGTTAATGAAAAACTGTTTTTT. The chain combines TRBV6-1 with TRBJ1-4; D is ambiguous. The CDR3 covers 15 residues. Per the germline V gene, CDR1 is MNHNS and CDR2 is SASEGT. Trimming shortened V by 1 base and J by 4 bases, and 10 bases separated the two germline ends.

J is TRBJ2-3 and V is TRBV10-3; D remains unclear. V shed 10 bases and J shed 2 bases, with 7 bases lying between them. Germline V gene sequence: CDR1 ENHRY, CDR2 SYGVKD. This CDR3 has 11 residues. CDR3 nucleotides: TGTGCCACCCGGGCCACAGATACGCAGTATTTT. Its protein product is CATRATDTQYF.

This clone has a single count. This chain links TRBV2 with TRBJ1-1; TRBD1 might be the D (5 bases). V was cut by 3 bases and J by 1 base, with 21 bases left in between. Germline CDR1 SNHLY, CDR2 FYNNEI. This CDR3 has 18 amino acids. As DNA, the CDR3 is TGTGCCAGCAGTGAGAGGCGTAGGGTGCAGGGAGGGAACACTGAAGCTTTCTTT. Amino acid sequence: CASSERRRVQGGNTEAFF.

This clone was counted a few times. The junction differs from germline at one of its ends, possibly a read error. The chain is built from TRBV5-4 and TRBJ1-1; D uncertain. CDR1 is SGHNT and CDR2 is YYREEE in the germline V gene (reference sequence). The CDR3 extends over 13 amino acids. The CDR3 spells CASSLAQNSEAFF. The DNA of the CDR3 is TGTGCCAGCAGCTTGGCCCAGAACTCTGAAGCTTTCTTT. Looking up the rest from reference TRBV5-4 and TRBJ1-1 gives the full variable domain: ETGVTQSPTHLIKTRGQQVTLRCSSQSGHNTVSWYQQALGQGPQFIFQYYREEENGRGNFPPRFSGLQFPNYSSELNVNALELDDSALYLCASSLAQNSEAFFGQGTRLTVV.

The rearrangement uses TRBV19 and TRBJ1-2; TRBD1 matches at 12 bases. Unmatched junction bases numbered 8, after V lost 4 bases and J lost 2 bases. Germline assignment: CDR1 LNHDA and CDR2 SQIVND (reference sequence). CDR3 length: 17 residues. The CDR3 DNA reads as TGTGCCAGTAGTAACCTCCCCGGGACAGGGGGCAACTATGGCTACACCTTC. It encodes CASSNLPGTGGNYGYTF. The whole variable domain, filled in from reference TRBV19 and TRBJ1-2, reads DGGITQSPKYLFRKEGQNVTLSCEQNLNHDAMYWYRQDPGQGLRLIYYSQIVNDFQKGDIAEGYSVSREKKESFPLTVTSAQKNPTAFYLCASSNLPGTGGNYGYTFGSGTRLTVV.

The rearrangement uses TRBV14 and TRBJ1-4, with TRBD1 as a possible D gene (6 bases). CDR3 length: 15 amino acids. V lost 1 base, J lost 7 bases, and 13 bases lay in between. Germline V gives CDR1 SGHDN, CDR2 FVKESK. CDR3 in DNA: TGTGCCAGCAGCCAAGGTGTACAGGGACGTGAAAAACTGTTTTTT. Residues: CASSQGVQGREKLFF.

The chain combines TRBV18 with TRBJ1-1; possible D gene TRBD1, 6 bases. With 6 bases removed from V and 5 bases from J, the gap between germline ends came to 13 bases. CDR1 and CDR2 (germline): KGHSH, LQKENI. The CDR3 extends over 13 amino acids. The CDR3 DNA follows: TGTGCCAGCTCGGAACAGGGTGGGACTGAAGCTTTCTTT. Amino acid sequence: CASSEQGGTEAFF.

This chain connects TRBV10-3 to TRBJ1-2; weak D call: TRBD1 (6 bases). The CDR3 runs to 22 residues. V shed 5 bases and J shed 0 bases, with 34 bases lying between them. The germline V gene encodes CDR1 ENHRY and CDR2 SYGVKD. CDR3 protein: CAISLNRAPHSSYSRSNYGYTF. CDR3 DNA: TGTGCCATCAGTTTAAACAGGGCTCCCCATTCCTCGTACTCACGATCTAACTATGGCTACACCTTC.

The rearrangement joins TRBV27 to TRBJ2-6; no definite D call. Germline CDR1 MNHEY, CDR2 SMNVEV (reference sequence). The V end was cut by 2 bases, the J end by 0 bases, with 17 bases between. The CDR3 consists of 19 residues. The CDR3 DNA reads TGTGCCAGCAGTTTAACCCCCCTCAGCGATGACTCTGGGGCCAACGTCCTGACTTTC. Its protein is CASSLTPLSDDSGANVLTF.

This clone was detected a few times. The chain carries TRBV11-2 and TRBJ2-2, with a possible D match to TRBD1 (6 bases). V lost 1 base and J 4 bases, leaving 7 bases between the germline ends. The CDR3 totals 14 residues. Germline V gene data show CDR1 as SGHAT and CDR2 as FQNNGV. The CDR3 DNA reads TGTGCCAGCAGCTTAGCAGGGGTCACCGGGGAGCTGTTTTTT. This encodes CASSLAGVTGELFF.

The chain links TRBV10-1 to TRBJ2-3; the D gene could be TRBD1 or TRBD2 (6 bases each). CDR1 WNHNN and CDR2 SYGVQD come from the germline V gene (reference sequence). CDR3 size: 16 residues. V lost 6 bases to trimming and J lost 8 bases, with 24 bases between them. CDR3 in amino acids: CASSAHSVGGQGTQYF. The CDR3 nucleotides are TGCGCCAGCAGCGCTCATTCGGTAGGGGGGCAGGGTACGCAGTATTTT.

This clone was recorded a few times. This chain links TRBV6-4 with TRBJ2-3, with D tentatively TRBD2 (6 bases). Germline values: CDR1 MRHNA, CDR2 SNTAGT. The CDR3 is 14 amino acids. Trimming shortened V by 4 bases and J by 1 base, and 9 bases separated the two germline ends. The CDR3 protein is CASSAGGGTDTQYF. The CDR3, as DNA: TGTGCCAGCAGTGCTGGCGGGGGCACAGATACGCAGTATTTT.

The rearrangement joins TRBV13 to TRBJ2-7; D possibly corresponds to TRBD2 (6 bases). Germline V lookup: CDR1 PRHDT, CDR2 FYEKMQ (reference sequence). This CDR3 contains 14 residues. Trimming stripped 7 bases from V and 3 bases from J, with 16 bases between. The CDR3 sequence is CASTRWGVGYEQYF. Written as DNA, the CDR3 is TGTGCCAGCACCCGGTGGGGGGTGGGCTACGAGCAGTACTTC.

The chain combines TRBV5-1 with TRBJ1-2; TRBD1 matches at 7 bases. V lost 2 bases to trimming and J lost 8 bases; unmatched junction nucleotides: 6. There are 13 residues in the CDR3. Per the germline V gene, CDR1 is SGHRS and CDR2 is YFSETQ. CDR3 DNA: TGCGCCAGCAGCTTTCAGGGGGTAGACGGCTACACCTTC. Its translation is CASSFQGVDGYTF.